This T cell receptor beta chain was sequenced during a study of blood T cells in healthy people across ages. From germline, CDR1 is LGHNA and CDR2 YSLEER. The CDR3 covers 15 residues. V dropped 1 base and J dropped 6 bases, with 13 bases sitting between them. Broader study findings: Older individuals had lower TCR beta diversity per million T cells (the decline was roughly linear).

As regards this clonotype: Its specificity is unknown.

The authors isolated at least 7 million PBMCs per sample. A J-beta primer mix and a sample-barcoded 5' primer were used in a second PCR of about 7 to 12 cycles. TCRdb reprocessed the 5' RACE reads with MiXCR, giving one entry per CDR3 protein. The sample lists 650,000 to 1,000,000 distinct CDR3 sequences; around 34% were seen once. The chain uses TRBV4-3 and TRBJ2-1; D possibly corresponds to TRBD2 (7 bases). This receptor was obtained from a man between 18 and 29 years old in good health. The material sequenced was blood. The CDR3 DNA reads as TGCGCCAGCAGCCAAGTGGGGGGGGCGCGCAATGAGCAGTTCTTC. Translating gives CASSQVGGARNEQFF.